This T cell receptor beta chain was sequenced for a study of CD8 T cells in ankylosing spondylitis. As concerns this clonotype: The antigen is undetermined.

Quantitative 5'-RACE with molecular barcodes produced the TCR beta libraries. TCRdb itself ran the 5' RACE reads through MiXCR, one entry per CDR3 protein. The data show under 450,000 distinct CDR3 sequences, more than 15% seen once. Study-wide findings and caveats: Matched synovial fluid from ankylosing spondylitis patients was reported to be enriched for disease-linked clones. It appeared that ankylosing spondylitis blood was characterized by a TCR beta motif of several highly homologous variants.

The length of the CDR3 is 13 residues. V was clipped by 5 bases and J by 7 bases, with 15 bases between them. CDR1 is SGHTA, CDR2 FQGNSA, per germline. The clonotype was recovered from a male donor with ankylosing spondylitis. The rearrangement links TRBV7-2 to TRBJ2-7; the D gene is possibly TRBD1 (6 bases). Material: blood, either unsorted or a sorted T cell fraction (not recorded which). The CDR3 nucleotides are TGTGCCAGCAGCCTATGGACAGATGGGGAGCAGTACTTC. It is translated as CASSLWTDGEQYF.